Given below is one TCR beta chain in context. Measured with immunoSEQ multiplex PCR; TCRdb has only the in-frame clones, and not every one. The table includes tens of thousands of clones, about 96% detected once. The sample originates from a study of technical replicates of blood from several donors. The origin of this receptor is a human donor in good health. Material for sequencing was T cells isolated from PBMCs.

The CDR3 bases are TGTGCCGCCCATGGCACGGGGGGTGACTATGGCTACACCTTC. It specifies CAAHGTGGDYGYTF. This chain joins TRBV2 and TRBJ1-2, with D maybe TRBD1 (5 bases). Trimming stripped 11 bases from V and 3 bases from J, with 19 bases between. The CDR3 contains 14 residues. Looked up from germline, CDR1 is SNHLY and CDR2 is FYNNEI.